Listed below are T cell receptor beta chains from one sample, sequenced in a study of blood T cell repertoires in COVID-19. This table comes from immunoSEQ multiplex PCR, and its TCRdb copy is limited to in-frame clones, with some not included. In the table there are more than 150,000 clones, 88% of which are singletons. Sequencing input: peripheral blood. The receptors shown here come from a woman between 70 and 85 years old with acute or convalescent COVID-19. The CDR3 runs from the conserved cysteine through the conserved F or W. The order of the fields is J gene, V gene, CDR3 length, D gene, clone size, CDR3 protein, CDR3 DNA. A D gene is named only where the DNA matches it firmly. Clone size is shown for a subset of rows, as once, few, many or a class of expanded clone.

j_call: TRBJ2-7; v_call: TRBV11-2; cdr3_length: 13; d_call: .; clone_size: .; cdr3_aa: CASSFRGLLEQYF; cdr3_nt: TGTGCCAGCAGCTTTAGAGGCCTTCTCGAGCAGTACTTC
j_call: TRBJ2-4; v_call: TRBV28; cdr3_length: 14; d_call: .; clone_size: .; cdr3_aa: CASNPRVAKNIQYF; cdr3_nt: TGTGCCAGCAATCCGCGGGTAGCCAAAAACATTCAGTACTTC
j_call: TRBJ1-2; v_call: TRBV7-9; cdr3_length: 11; d_call: .; clone_size: .; cdr3_aa: CASSRTDGYTF; cdr3_nt: TGTGCCAGCAGCCGGACAGATGGCTACACCTTC
j_call: TRBJ1-4; v_call: TRBV19; cdr3_length: 15; d_call: TRBD1; clone_size: .; cdr3_aa: CASSPKDRGNEKLFF; cdr3_nt: TGTGCCAGTAGTCCAAAGGACAGGGGTAATGAAAAACTGTTTTTT
j_call: TRBJ1-6; v_call: TRBV3-1/TRBV3-2; cdr3_length: 14; d_call: .; clone_size: .; cdr3_aa: CASSPQVYNSPLHF; cdr3_nt: TGTGCCAGCAGCCCCCAGGTTTATAATTCACCCCTCCACTTT
j_call: TRBJ2-7; v_call: TRBV3-1/TRBV3-2; cdr3_length: 14; d_call: TRBD2; clone_size: .; cdr3_aa: CASSQVTSGNEQYF; cdr3_nt: TGTGCCAGCAGCCAGGTGACTAGCGGGAACGAGCAGTACTTC
j_call: TRBJ1-2; v_call: TRBV6-5; cdr3_length: 14; d_call: TRBD1; clone_size: .; cdr3_aa: CASSQPGTGNGYTF; cdr3_nt: TGTGCCAGCAGTCAACCCGGGACAGGGAACGGCTACACCTTC
j_call: TRBJ2-5; v_call: TRBV27; cdr3_length: 15; d_call: TRBD2; clone_size: .; cdr3_aa: CASSLRTSGTETQYF; cdr3_nt: TGTGCCAGCAGTCTCCGGACTAGCGGAACAGAGACCCAGTACTTC
j_call: TRBJ2-3; v_call: TRBV10-2; cdr3_length: 15; d_call: TRBD2; clone_size: .; cdr3_aa: CASSETSGVTDTQYF; cdr3_nt: TGCGCCAGCAGTGAGACTAGCGGGGTCACAGATACGCAGTATTTT
j_call: TRBJ1-5; v_call: TRBV2; cdr3_length: 14; d_call: .; clone_size: .; cdr3_aa: CASNLMAPYQPQHF; cdr3_nt: TGTGCCAGCAACCTTATGGCACCATATCAGCCCCAGCATTTT
j_call: TRBJ1-2; v_call: TRBV6-6; cdr3_length: 16; d_call: TRBD1; clone_size: .; cdr3_aa: CASSWGGQGADYGYTF; cdr3_nt: TGTGCCAGCAGTTGGGGAGGACAGGGGGCGGACTATGGCTACACCTTC
j_call: TRBJ1-1; v_call: TRBV28; cdr3_length: 14; d_call: .; clone_size: few; cdr3_aa: CASTVGARGAEAFF; cdr3_nt: TGTGCCAGCACTGTAGGAGCTAGAGGAGCTGAAGCTTTCTTT
j_call: TRBJ2-7; v_call: TRBV5-1; cdr3_length: 16; d_call: TRBD1; clone_size: .; cdr3_aa: CASSLAGDSGIYEQYF; cdr3_nt: TGCGCCAGCAGCTTGGCCGGGGACAGTGGAATCTACGAGCAGTACTTC
j_call: TRBJ1-2; v_call: TRBV6-5; cdr3_length: 14; d_call: .; clone_size: .; cdr3_aa: CASSRDISNYGYTF; cdr3_nt: TGTGCCAGCAGTCGGGACATTTCCAACTATGGCTACACCTTC
j_call: TRBJ1-6; v_call: TRBV2; cdr3_length: 15; d_call: .; clone_size: .; cdr3_aa: CASTRGWADNSPLHF; cdr3_nt: TGTGCCAGCACAAGGGGGTGGGCAGATAATTCACCCCTCCACTTT
j_call: TRBJ1-2; v_call: TRBV5-1; cdr3_length: 13; d_call: TRBD1; clone_size: .; cdr3_aa: CASSSGQRYGYTF; cdr3_nt: TGCGCCAGCAGCTCGGGACAGAGATATGGCTACACCTTC
j_call: TRBJ2-5; v_call: TRBV7-2; cdr3_length: 15; d_call: TRBD1; clone_size: .; cdr3_aa: CASSQRTGPQETQYF; cdr3_nt: TGTGCCAGCAGCCAACGGACAGGCCCCCAAGAGACCCAGTACTTC
j_call: TRBJ2-1; v_call: TRBV5-1; cdr3_length: 12; d_call: .; clone_size: .; cdr3_aa: CASSSSETGQFF; cdr3_nt: TGCGCCAGCAGCTCGTCCGAAACGGGGCAGTTCTTC
j_call: TRBJ1-2; v_call: TRBV19; cdr3_length: 13; d_call: TRBD1; clone_size: .; cdr3_aa: CASSKNRGDGYTF; cdr3_nt: TGTGCCAGTAGTAAAAACAGGGGTGATGGCTACACCTTC
j_call: TRBJ2-3; v_call: TRBV12-3/TRBV12-4; cdr3_length: 13; d_call: .; clone_size: .; cdr3_aa: CATRPDAADTQYF; cdr3_nt: TGTGCCACCCGACCCGATGCGGCCGATACGCAGTATTTT
j_call: TRBJ1-2; v_call: TRBV29-1; cdr3_length: 14; d_call: TRBD1; clone_size: .; cdr3_aa: CSVGSPFQGAGYTF; cdr3_nt: TGCAGCGTTGGTTCCCCTTTCCAGGGGGCGGGCTACACCTTC
j_call: TRBJ1-6; v_call: TRBV5-8; cdr3_length: 12; d_call: .; clone_size: .; cdr3_aa: CASSLSGSPLHF; cdr3_nt: TGTGCCAGCAGCTTGAGCGGATCGCCCCTCCACTTT